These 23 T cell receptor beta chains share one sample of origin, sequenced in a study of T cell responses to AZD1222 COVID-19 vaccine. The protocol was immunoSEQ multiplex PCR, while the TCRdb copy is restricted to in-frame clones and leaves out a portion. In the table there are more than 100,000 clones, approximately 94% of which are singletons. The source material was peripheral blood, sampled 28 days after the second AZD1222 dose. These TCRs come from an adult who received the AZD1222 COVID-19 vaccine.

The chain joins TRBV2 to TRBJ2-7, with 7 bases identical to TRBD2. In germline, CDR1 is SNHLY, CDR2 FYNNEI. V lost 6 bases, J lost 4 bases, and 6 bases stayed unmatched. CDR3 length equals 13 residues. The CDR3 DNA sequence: TGTGCCAGCAGCCTCAACGGGGGGTACGAGCAGTACTTC. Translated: CASSLNGGYEQYF.

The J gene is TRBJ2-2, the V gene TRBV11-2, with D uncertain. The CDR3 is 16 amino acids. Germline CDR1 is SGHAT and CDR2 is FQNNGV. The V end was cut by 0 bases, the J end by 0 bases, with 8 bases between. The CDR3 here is CASSLEQFANTGELFF. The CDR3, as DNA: TGTGCCAGCAGCTTAGAACAGTTCGCGAACACCGGGGAGCTGTTTTTT.

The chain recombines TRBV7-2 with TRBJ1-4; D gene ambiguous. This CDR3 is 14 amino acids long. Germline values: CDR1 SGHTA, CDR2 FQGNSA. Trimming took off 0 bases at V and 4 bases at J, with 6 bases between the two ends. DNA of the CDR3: TGTGCCAGCAGCTTAGCCAGCTATAATGAAAAACTGTTTTTT. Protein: CASSLASYNEKLFF.

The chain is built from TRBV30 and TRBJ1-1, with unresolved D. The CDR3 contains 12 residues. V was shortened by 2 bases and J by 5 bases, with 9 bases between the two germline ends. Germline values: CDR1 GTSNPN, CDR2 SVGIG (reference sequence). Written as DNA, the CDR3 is TGTGCCTGGAGTCCAGTCGGGACTGAAGCTTTCTTT. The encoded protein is CAWSPVGTEAFF.

CDR3 in amino acids: CASSRDRGRINEQYF. The CDR3 region has the DNA TGTGCCAGTAGTCGAGACAGGGGGCGCATCAACGAGCAGTACTTC. V and J are TRBV19 and TRBJ2-7; 10 bases are a match to TRBD1. Unmatched junction bases numbered 9, after V lost 5 bases and J lost 5 bases. This CDR3 comprises 15 residues. CDR1 and CDR2 from the germline V gene are LNHDA and SQIVND (reference sequence).

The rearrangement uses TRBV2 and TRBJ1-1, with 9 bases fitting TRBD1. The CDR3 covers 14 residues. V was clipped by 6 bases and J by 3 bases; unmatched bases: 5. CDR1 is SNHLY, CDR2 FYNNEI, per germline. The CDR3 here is CASRTTGGHTEAFF. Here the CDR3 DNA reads TGTGCCAGCAGAACCACAGGGGGCCACACTGAAGCTTTCTTT.

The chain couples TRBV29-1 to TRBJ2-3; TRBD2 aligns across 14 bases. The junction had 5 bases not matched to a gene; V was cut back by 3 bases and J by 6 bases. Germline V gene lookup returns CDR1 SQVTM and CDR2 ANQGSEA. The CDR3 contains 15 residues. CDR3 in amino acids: CSVEGTSGSSDTQYF. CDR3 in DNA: TGCAGCGTTGAGGGGACTAGCGGGAGTAGTGATACGCAGTATTTT.

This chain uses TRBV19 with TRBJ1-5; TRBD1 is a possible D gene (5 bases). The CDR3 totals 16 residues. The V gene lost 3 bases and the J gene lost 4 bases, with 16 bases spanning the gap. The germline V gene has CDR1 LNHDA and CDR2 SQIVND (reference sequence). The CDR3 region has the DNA TGTGCCAGTAGTATTGAGGTCCAGGGCAGAAATCAGCCCCAGCATTTT. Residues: CASSIEVQGRNQPQHF.

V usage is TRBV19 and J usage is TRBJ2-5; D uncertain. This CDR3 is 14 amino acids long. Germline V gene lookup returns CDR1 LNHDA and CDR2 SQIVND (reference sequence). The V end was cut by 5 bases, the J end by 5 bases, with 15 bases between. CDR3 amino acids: CASSPSRYPETQYF. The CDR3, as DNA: TGTGCCAGTAGTCCTTCCAGGTACCCGGAGACCCAGTACTTC.

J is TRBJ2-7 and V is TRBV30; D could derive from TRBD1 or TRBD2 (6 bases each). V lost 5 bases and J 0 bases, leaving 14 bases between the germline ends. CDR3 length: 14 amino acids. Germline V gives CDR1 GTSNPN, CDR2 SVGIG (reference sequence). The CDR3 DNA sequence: TGTGCCTGGGCGGTTGGAGGGGGCTCCTACGAGCAGTACTTC. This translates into CAWAVGGGSYEQYF.

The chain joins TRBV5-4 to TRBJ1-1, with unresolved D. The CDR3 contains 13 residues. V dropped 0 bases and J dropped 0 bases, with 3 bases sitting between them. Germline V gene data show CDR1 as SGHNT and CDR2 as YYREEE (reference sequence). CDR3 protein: CASSLGLNTEAFF. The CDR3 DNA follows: TGTGCCAGCAGCTTGGGGTTGAACACTGAAGCTTTCTTT. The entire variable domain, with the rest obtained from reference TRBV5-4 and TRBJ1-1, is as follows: ETGVTQSPTHLIKTRGQQVTLRCSSQSGHNTVSWYQQALGQGPQFIFQYYREEENGRGNFPPRFSGLQFPNYSSELNVNALELDDSALYLCASSLGLNTEAFFGQGTRLTVV.

As DNA, the CDR3 is TGTGCCATCAGTGAGTCTCTGCAGCCCCAGCATTTT. Translation: CAISESLQPQHF. The V gene is TRBV10-3, the J gene TRBJ1-5; D call uncertain. CDR3 length: 12 amino acids. V gave up 0 bases and J gave up 7 bases, with 4 bases separating them. Per the germline V gene, CDR1 is ENHRY and CDR2 is SYGVKD.

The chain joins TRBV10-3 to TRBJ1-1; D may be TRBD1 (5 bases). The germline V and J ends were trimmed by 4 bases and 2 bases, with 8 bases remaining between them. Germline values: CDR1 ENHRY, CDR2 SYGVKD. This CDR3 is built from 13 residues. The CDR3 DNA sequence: TGTGCCATCAGTGTTGACAGTAACACTGAAGCTTTCTTT. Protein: CAISVDSNTEAFF.

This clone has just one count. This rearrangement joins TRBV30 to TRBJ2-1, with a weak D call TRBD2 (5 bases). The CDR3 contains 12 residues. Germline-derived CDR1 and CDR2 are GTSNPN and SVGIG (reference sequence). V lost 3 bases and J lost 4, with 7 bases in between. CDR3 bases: TGTGCCTGGAGCCGGGGATACAATGAGCAGTTCTTC. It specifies CAWSRGYNEQFF.

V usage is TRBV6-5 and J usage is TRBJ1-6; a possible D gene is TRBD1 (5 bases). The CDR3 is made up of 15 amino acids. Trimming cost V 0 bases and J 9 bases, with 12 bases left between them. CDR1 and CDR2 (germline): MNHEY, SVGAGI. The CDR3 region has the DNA TGTGCCAGCAGTTACTCGGGCCAGGGCATTTCACCCCTCCACTTT. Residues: CASSYSGQGISPLHF.

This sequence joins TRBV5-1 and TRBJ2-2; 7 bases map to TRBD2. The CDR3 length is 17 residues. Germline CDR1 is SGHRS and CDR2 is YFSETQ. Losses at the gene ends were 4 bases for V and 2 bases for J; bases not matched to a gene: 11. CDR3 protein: CASSLPLRGSNTGELFF. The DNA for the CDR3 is TGCGCCAGCAGCCTACCTTTGCGGGGGTCTAACACCGGGGAGCTGTTTTTT.

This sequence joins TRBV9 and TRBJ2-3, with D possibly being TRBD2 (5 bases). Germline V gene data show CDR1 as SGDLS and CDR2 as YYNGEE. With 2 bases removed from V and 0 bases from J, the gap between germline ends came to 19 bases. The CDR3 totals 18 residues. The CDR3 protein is CASSVSPLIRTSTDTQYF. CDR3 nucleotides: TGTGCCAGCAGCGTGTCGCCCCTTATTAGGACTAGCACAGATACGCAGTATTTT.

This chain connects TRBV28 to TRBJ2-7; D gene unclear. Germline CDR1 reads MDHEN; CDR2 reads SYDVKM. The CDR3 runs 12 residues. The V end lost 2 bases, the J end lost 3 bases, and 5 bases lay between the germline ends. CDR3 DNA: TGTGCCAGCAGTTTACCCCTCTACGAGCAGTACTTC. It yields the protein CASSLPLYEQYF.

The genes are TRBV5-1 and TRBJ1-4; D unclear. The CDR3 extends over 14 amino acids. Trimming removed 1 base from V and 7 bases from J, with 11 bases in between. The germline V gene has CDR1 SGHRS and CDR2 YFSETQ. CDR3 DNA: TGCGCCAGCAGCTTGCGGCAGGCAAGTGAAAAACTGTTTTTT. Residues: CASSLRQASEKLFF.

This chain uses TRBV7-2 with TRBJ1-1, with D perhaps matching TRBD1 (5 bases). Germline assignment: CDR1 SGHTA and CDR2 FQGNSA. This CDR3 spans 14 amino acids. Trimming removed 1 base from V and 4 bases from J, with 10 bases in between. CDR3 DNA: TGTGCCAGCAGCTTAGACTCAGGGTCCACTGAAGCTTTCTTT. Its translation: CASSLDSGSTEAFF. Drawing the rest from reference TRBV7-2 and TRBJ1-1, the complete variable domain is GAGVSQSPSNKVTEKGKDVELRCDPISGHTALYWYRQSLGQGLEFLIYFQGNSAPDKSGLPSDRFSAERTGGSVSTLTIQRTQQEDSAVYLCASSLDSGSTEAFFGQGTRLTVV.

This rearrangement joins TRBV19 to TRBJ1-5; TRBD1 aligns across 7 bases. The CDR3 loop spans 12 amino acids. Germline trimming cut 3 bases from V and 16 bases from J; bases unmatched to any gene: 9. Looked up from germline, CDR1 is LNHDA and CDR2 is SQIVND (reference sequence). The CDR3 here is CASSIAGGAVHF. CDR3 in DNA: TGTGCCAGTAGTATCGCAGGGGGGGCCGTCCATTTT. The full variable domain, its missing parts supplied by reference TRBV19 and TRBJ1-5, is DGGITQSPKYLFRKEGQNVTLSCEQNLNHDAMYWYRQDPGQGLRLIYYSQIVNDFQKGDIAEGYSVSREKKESFPLTVTSAQKNPTAFYLCASSIAGGAVHFGDGTRLSIL.

CDR3 sequence: CASSLRDGSYNEQFF. The DNA of the CDR3 is TGTGCCAGCAGCTTAAGGGACGGATCCTACAATGAGCAGTTCTTC. The V and J genes are TRBV11-3 and TRBJ2-1; D may match TRBD1 or TRBD2 (5 bases each). Germline V lookup: CDR1 SGHNT, CDR2 YENEEA. The CDR3 extends over 15 amino acids. V shed 2 bases and J shed 1 base, with 9 bases lying between them.

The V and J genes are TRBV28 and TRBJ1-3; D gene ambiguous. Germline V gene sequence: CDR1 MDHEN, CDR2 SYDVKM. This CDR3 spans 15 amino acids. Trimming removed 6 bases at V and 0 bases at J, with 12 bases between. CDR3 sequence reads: CASSEDPNSGNTIYF. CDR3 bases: TGTGCCAGCAGCGAAGATCCTAACTCTGGAAACACCATATATTTT.